One and the same sample provided the 10 T cell receptor beta chains below, sequenced in a study of response to subunit inactivated influenza vaccine. Each CDR3 protein gets one entry after TCRdb re-called the RT-PCR reads with MiXCR. The sample lists about 240,000 distinct CDR3 sequences; 10% to 15% were seen once. The sequences come from non-naive T cells sorted from PBMCs, collected about 14 days before vaccination. These receptors originate from a man aged 45-60 years who received an inactivated influenza vaccine.

The chain employs TRBV7-2 and TRBJ1-1; D is unclear. The CDR3 spans 15 residues. CDR1 and CDR2 from the germline V gene are SGHTA and FQGNSA. Trimming stripped 3 bases from V and 1 base from J, with 12 bases between. In DNA form, the CDR3 reads TGTGCCAGCAGCTTCGACCAGGTCCCGAACACTGAAGCTTTCTTT. This sequence encodes CASSFDQVPNTEAFF.

A few counts support this clonotype. The gene calls are TRBV6-1 and TRBJ2-3, with 7 positions matching TRBD1. Germline CDR1 reads MNHNS; CDR2 reads SASEGT. After removal of 5 bases from V and 0 bases from J, the junction contained 11 bases not matched to a gene. The CDR3 runs to 17 residues. The DNA for the CDR3 is TGTGCCAGCAGTCGACAGGGACGGACCTCTAGCACAGATACGCAGTATTTT. Its protein is CASSRQGRTSSTDTQYF.

The chain combines TRBV28 with TRBJ2-1, with D possibly being TRBD1 (5 bases). Trimming took off 7 bases at V and 5 bases at J, with 15 bases between the two ends. This CDR3 comprises 14 residues. CDR1 and CDR2 from the germline V gene are MDHEN and SYDVKM. The CDR3 nucleotides are TGTGCCAGCATACGCCAGGGTTGGGACAATGAGCAGTTCTTC. This sequence encodes CASIRQGWDNEQFF.

This clonotype appeared a few times. J is TRBJ2-3 and V is TRBV4-3, with D possibly TRBD2 on 5 matching bases. Germline values: CDR1 LGHNA, CDR2 YSLEER. The V gene lost 3 bases and the J gene lost 9 bases, with 13 bases spanning the gap. The CDR3 covers 13 residues. The DNA for the CDR3 is TGCGCCAGCAGCCAGGAACTAGTCAACACGCAGTATTTT. Encoded protein: CASSQELVNTQYF.

The chain uses TRBV20-1 and TRBJ2-5; 7 bases are a match to TRBD2. CDR3 size: 14 residues. V shed 3 bases, J shed 3 bases, and the junction held 7 bases outside the gene matches. Germline V gene lookup returns CDR1 DFQATT and CDR2 SNEGSKA (reference sequence). The CDR3 region is CSARLPTSEETQYF. The CDR3, as DNA: TGCAGTGCTAGGTTGCCAACTAGCGAAGAGACCCAGTACTTC.

This clonotype has more than one count but fewer than ten. The V gene is TRBV20-1, the J gene TRBJ1-6; the match to TRBD1 covers 7 bases. V shed 1 base and J 8 bases; nucleotides not matched to a gene: 8. From germline, CDR1 is DFQATT and CDR2 SNEGSKA (reference sequence). The length of the CDR3 is 15 residues. The CDR3 sequence: CSARAQGVSYSPLHF. The CDR3, as DNA: TGCAGTGCTAGAGCTCAGGGGGTTAGTTATTCACCCCTCCACTTT.

This rearrangement joins TRBV20-1 to TRBJ2-4, with D tentatively TRBD2 (6 bases). The CDR3 is 10 residues long. Trimming took 7 bases from V and 8 from J, leaving 9 bases between them. Germline V gives CDR1 DFQATT, CDR2 SNEGSKA (reference sequence). The CDR3 loop is CSVLAHIQYF. The CDR3 DNA is TGCAGTGTCCTAGCGCACATTCAGTACTTC.

This clonotype was seen only a few times. V and J are TRBV20-1 and TRBJ2-1; D perhaps matches TRBD2 (5 bases). The CDR3 is 14 amino acids. Germline V gene data show CDR1 as DFQATT and CDR2 as SNEGSKA (reference sequence). Trimming took 6 bases from V and 5 from J, leaving 17 bases between them. The DNA of the CDR3 is TGCAGTGCAAGTGGAGGCAGCCGGAACAATGAGCAGTTCTTC. Protein product: CSASGGSRNNEQFF.

The V call is TRBV20-1, the J call TRBJ2-5; TRBD2 agrees at 14 bases. V trimming: 3 bases; J trimming: 3 bases; junction bases outside the gene matches: 6. The CDR3 runs to 16 residues. Germline CDR1 and CDR2: DFQATT and SNEGSKA (reference sequence). CDR3: CSARSGLAGGKETQYF. CDR3 sequence (DNA): TGCAGTGCTAGGAGCGGACTAGCGGGGGGAAAAGAGACCCAGTACTTC.

CDR3 region: CASSLLDSAEAFF. As DNA, the CDR3 is TGTGCCAGCAGTTTGCTAGACAGTGCTGAAGCTTTCTTT. The chain employs TRBV28 and TRBJ1-1, with D maybe TRBD1 (5 bases). This CDR3 has 13 residues. V lost 3 bases to trimming and J lost 6 bases, with 11 bases between them. Germline-derived CDR1 and CDR2 are MDHEN and SYDVKM.